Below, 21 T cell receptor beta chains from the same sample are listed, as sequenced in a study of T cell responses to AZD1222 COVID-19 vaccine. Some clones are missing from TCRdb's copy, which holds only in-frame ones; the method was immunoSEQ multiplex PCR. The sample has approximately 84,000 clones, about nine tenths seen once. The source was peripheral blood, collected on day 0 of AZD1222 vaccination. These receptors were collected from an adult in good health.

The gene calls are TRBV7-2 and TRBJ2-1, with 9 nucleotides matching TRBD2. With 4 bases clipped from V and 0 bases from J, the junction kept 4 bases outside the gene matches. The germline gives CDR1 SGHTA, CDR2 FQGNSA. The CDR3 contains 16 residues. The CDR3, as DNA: TGTGCCAGCAGCTGGAGTAGCGGGGGCTCCTACAATGAGCAGTTCTTC. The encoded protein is CASSWSSGGSYNEQFF.

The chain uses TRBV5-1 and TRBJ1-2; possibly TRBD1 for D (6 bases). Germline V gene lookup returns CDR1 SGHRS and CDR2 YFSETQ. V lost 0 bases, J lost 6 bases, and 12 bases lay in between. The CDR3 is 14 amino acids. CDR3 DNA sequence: TGCGCCAGCAGCTTGGATCCCAGGGGACATGGCTACACCTTC. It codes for CASSLDPRGHGYTF.

The CDR3 here is CASSLAHGLAGGNEQFF. The CDR3 DNA reads as TGTGCCAGCAGCTTAGCGCACGGACTAGCGGGAGGGAATGAGCAGTTCTTC. The rearrangement links TRBV7-2 to TRBJ2-1, with 15 bases fitting TRBD2. The CDR3 has 17 amino acids. Germline loops: CDR1 SGHTA, CDR2 FQGNSA. V shed 0 bases and J 7 bases; nucleotides not matched to a gene: 4.

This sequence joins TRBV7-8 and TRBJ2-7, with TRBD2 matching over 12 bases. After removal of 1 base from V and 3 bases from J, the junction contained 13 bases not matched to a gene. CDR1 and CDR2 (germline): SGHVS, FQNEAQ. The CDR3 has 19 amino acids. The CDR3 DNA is TGTGCCAGCAGCTTAGGACTAGCGGGAGAAGATTTGGTCTACTACGAGCAGTACTTC. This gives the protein CASSLGLAGEDLVYYEQYF.

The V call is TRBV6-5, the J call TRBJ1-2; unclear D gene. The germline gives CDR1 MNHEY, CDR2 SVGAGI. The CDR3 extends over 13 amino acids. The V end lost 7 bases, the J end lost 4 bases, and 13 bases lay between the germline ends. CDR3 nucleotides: TGTGCCAGCATCCAAGAGAGAGGCTATGGCTACACCTTC. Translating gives CASIQERGYGYTF.

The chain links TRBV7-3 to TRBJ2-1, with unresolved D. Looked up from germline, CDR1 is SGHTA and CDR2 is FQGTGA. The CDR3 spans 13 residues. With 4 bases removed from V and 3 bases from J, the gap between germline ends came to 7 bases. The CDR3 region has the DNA TGTGCCAGCAGCTCCCCGCTCTACAATGAGCAGTTCTTC. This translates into CASSSPLYNEQFF. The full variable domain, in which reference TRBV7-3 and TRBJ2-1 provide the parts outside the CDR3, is GAGVSQTPSNKVTEKGKYVELRCDPISGHTALYWYRQSLGQGPEFLIYFQGTGAADDSGLPNDRFFAVRPEGSVSTLKIQRTERGDSAVYLCASSSPLYNEQFFGPGTRLTVL.

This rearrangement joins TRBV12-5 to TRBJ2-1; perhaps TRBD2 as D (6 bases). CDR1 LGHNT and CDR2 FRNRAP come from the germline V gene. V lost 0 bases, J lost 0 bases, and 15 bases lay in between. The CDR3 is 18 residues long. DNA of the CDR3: TGTGCTAGTGGTTTGGTACCTTTGGACTACAGCTCCTACAATGAGCAGTTCTTC. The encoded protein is CASGLVPLDYSSYNEQFF.

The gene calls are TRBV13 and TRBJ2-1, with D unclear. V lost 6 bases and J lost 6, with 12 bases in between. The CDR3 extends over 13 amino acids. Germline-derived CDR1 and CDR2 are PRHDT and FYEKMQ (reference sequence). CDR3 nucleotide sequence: TGTGCCAGCAGTCCAGGCTACCCCAATGAGCAGTTCTTC. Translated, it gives CASSPGYPNEQFF.

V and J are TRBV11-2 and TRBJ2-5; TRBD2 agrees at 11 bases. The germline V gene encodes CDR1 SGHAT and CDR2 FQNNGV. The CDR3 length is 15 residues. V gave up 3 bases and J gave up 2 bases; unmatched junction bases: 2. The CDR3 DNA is TGTGCCAGCAGCTTCGGGACTAGCGGTCAAGAGACCCAGTACTTC. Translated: CASSFGTSGQETQYF.

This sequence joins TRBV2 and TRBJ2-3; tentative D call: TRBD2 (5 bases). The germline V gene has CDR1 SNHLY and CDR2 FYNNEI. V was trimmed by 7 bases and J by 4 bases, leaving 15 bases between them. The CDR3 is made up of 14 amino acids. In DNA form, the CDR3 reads TGTGCCAGCACCCCGAGGGTGGGCGCAGATACGCAGTATTTT. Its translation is CASTPRVGADTQYF.

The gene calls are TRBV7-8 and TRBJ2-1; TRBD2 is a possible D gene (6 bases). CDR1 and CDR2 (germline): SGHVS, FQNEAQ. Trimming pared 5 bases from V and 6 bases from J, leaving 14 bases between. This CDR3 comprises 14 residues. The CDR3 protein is CASSTRDLINEQFF. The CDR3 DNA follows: TGTGCCAGCAGCACCCGGGACTTGATCAATGAGCAGTTCTTC.

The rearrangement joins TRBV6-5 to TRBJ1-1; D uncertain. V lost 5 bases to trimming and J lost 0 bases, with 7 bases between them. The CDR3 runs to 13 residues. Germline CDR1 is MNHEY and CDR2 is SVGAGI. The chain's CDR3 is CASSRTMNTEAFF. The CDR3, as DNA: TGTGCCAGCAGTCGGACGATGAACACTGAAGCTTTCTTT.

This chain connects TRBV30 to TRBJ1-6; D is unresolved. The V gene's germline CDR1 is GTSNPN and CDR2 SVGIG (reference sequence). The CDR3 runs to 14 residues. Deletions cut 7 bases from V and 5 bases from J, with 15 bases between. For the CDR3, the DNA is TGTGCCTCAAGTGTACTGGATAATAATTCACCCCTCCACTTT. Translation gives CASSVLDNNSPLHF.

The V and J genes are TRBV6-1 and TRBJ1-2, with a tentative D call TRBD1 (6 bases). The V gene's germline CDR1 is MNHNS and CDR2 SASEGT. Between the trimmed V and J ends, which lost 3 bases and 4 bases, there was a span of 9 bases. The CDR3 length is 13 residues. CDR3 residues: CASSETGFYGYTF. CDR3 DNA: TGTGCCAGCAGTGAGACAGGATTCTATGGCTACACCTTC.

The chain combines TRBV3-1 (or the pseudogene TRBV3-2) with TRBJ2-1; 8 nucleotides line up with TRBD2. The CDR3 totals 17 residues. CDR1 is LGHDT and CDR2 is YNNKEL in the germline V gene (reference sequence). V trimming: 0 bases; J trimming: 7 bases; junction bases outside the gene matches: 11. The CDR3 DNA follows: TGTGCCAGCAGCCAAGATTTGGCGGGAGGCCTTGGTAATGAGCAGTTCTTC. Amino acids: CASSQDLAGGLGNEQFF.

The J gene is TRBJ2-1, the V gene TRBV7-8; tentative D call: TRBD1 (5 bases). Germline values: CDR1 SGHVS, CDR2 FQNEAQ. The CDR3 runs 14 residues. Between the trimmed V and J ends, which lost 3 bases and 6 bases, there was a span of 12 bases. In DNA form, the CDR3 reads TGTGCCAGCAGCTTTTTCAGGGAAAGCAATGAGCAGTTCTTC. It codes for CASSFFRESNEQFF. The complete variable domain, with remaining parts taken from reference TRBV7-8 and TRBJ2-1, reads GAGVSQSPRYKVAKRGQDVALRCDPISGHVSLFWYQQALGQGPEFLTYFQNEAQLDKSGLPSDRFFAERPEGSVSTLKIQRTQQEDSAVYLCASSFFRESNEQFFGPGTRLTVL.

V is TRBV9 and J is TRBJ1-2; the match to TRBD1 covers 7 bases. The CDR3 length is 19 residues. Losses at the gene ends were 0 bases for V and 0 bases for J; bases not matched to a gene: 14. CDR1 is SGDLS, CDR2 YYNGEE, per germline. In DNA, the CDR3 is TGTGCCAGCAGCGTAGGAGCGGCGATCCGGGACAGTGCTAACTATGGCTACACCTTC. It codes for CASSVGAAIRDSANYGYTF.

Written as DNA, the CDR3 is TGTGCCACCAGTGACCCGGGACAGGGAGTCAATGAGCAGTTCTTC. Translating gives CATSDPGQGVNEQFF. V usage is TRBV24-1 and J usage is TRBJ2-1; 9 positions match TRBD1. Trimming removed 4 bases from V and 6 bases from J; junction bases left unmatched: 6. This CDR3 is 15 amino acids long. The germline V gene encodes CDR1 KGHDR and CDR2 SFDVKD.

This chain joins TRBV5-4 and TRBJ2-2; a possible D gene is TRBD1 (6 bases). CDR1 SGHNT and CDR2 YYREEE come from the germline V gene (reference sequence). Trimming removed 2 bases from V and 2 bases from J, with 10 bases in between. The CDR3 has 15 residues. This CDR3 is CASSLRQANTGELFF. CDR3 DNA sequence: TGTGCCAGCAGCTTAAGACAGGCCAACACCGGGGAGCTGTTTTTT.

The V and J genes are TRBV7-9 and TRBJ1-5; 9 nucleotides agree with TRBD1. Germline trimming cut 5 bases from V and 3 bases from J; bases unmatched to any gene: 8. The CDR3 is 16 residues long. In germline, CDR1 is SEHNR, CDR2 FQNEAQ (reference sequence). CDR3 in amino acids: CASSQSGTGINQPQHF. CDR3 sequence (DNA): TGTGCCAGCAGCCAATCCGGGACAGGGATCAATCAGCCCCAGCATTTT.

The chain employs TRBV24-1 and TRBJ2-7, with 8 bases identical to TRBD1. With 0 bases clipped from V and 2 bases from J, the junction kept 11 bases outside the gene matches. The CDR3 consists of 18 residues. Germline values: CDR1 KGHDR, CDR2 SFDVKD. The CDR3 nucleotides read TGTGCCACCAGTGATTTGCCCTTACGACAGGGGCCTACCTACGAGCAGTACTTC. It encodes CATSDLPLRQGPTYEQYF.